The rows below give T cell receptor beta chains drawn from one sample of a study of identical twins. TCRdb passed the 5' RACE reads through MiXCR, listing each CDR3 protein once. The profile covers fewer than 900,000 distinct CDR3 sequences, with roughly 20% appearing a single time and roughly 13% taken by the ten largest. The same sample was also studied in work on T cells expressing NK-cell markers.

The specimen was PBMCs. The receptors come from a woman between 18 and 29 years old in good health. CDR3s include the opening cysteine and the closing phenylalanine or tryptophan. A D gene is named only where the DNA matches it firmly. The size entry is marked missing in some rows and otherwise reads once, few, many or a size class.

CDR3aa	CDR3nt	j_gene	v_gene	d_gene	abundance
CSARDGSLSGNTIYF	TGCAGTGCTAGAGATGGTTCGCTCTCTGGAAACACCATATATTTT	TRBJ1-3	TRBV20-1	.	few
CSASTPEHSYEQYF	TGCAGTGCTAGTACCCCGGAACACTCCTACGAGCAGTACTTC	TRBJ2-7	TRBV20-1	.	few
CASSLWQASYNEQFF	TGTGCCAGCAGTTTGTGGCAGGCCTCCTACAATGAGCAGTTCTTC	TRBJ2-1	TRBV12-3/TRBV12-4	.	few
CASSPKTSGRLTGELFF	TGTGCCAGCAGTCCCAAGACTAGCGGGAGGTTGACCGGGGAGCTGTTTTTT	TRBJ2-2	TRBV27	TRBD2	.
CASTRGQGFGELFF	TGTGCCAGCACCCGGGGACAGGGGTTCGGGGAGCTGTTTTTT	TRBJ2-2	TRBV12-3/TRBV12-4	TRBD1	.
CASSDGQTYEQYF	TGCGCCAGCAGCGACGGACAGACATACGAGCAGTACTTC	TRBJ2-7	TRBV5-1	.	.
CASSQAGTSLFHPYEQYF	TGTGCCAGCAGCCAAGCCGGGACTAGTCTCTTTCATCCATACGAGCAGTACTTC	TRBJ2-7	TRBV3-1	TRBD2	.
CASSPERGYEQYF	TGTGCCAGCAGCCCCGAGAGGGGATACGAGCAGTACTTC	TRBJ2-7	TRBV13	.	.
CASSYSLQGYEQYF	TGTGCCAGCAGTTACTCTCTCCAGGGGTACGAGCAGTACTTC	TRBJ2-7	TRBV6-5	.	few
CSARDKTGYTEAFF	TGCAGTGCTAGAGACAAGACAGGTTATACTGAAGCTTTCTTT	TRBJ1-1	TRBV20-1	.	.
CATAGASNQPQHF	TGTGCCACGGCTGGGGCGAGCAATCAGCCCCAGCATTTT	TRBJ1-5	TRBV10-3	.	.
CSASETSGSWYEQYF	TGCAGTGCTAGTGAGACTAGCGGGAGTTGGTACGAGCAGTACTTC	TRBJ2-7	TRBV20-1	TRBD2	few
CASSEGLTYEQYF	TGCGCCAGCAGTGAGGGACTTACCTACGAGCAGTACTTC	TRBJ2-7	TRBV10-1	.	many
CSATGTPLLRERNEQYF	TGCAGTGCTACCGGGACACCCCTTTTGCGGGAGCGGAACGAGCAGTACTTC	TRBJ2-7	TRBV20-1	.	.
CASSMLGGDQPQHF	TGTGCCAGTAGTATGCTGGGAGGGGATCAGCCCCAGCATTTT	TRBJ1-5	TRBV19	.	.
CSVGRGQVETQYF	TGCAGCGTTGGCAGGGGGCAGGTGGAGACCCAGTACTTC	TRBJ2-5	TRBV29-1	TRBD1	few
CSVGEAPRLANSYEQYF	TGCAGCGTTGGGGAGGCACCGAGGCTCGCGAACTCCTACGAGCAGTACTTC	TRBJ2-7	TRBV29-1	.	few
CASSVVWGEAFF	TGTGCCAGCAGCGTAGTATGGGGAGAAGCTTTCTTT	TRBJ1-1	TRBV9	.	many
CSAREGETKQFF	TGCAGTGCTAGAGAGGGTGAGACAAAGCAGTTCTTC	TRBJ2-1	TRBV20-1	.	many
CASSQDRWREERETQYF	TGTGCCAGCAGCCAAGATAGGTGGCGGGAGGAGCGAGAGACCCAGTACTTC	TRBJ2-5	TRBV3-1	TRBD2	few
CASSYSVDEQYF	TGTGCCAGCAGTTACTCTGTGGACGAGCAGTACTTC	TRBJ2-7	TRBV6-6	.	.
CASSYQQGAHEQYF	TGTGCCAGCAGTTACCAACAGGGGGCCCACGAGCAGTACTTC	TRBJ2-7	TRBV6-5	TRBD1	few
CASSFASGSLTGELFF	TGTGCCAGCAGTTTTGCTAGCGGGAGTCTCACCGGGGAGCTGTTTTTT	TRBJ2-2	TRBV12-3/TRBV12-4	TRBD2	many
CASSLWGRPYEQYF	TGTGCCAGCAGTTTATGGGGACGACCCTACGAGCAGTACTTC	TRBJ2-7	TRBV27	.	few
CASVARRDSYGYTF	TGTGCCAGCGTCGCGCGCCGGGACTCCTATGGCTACACCTTC	TRBJ1-2	TRBV12-3/TRBV12-4	.	.
CASSFVQGPYNEQFF	TGCGCCAGCAGCTTCGTGCAGGGACCCTACAATGAGCAGTTCTTC	TRBJ2-1	TRBV5-1	.	few
CASTKTGNYEQYF	TGTGCCAGCACCAAGACAGGGAACTACGAGCAGTACTTC	TRBJ2-7	TRBV12-3/TRBV12-4	TRBD1	.
CSVEDLTTGNNEQFF	TGCAGCGTTGAAGATCTTACGACAGGGAACAATGAGCAGTTCTTC	TRBJ2-1	TRBV29-1	TRBD1	many
CASSYGWGDSGNTIYF	TGTGCCAGCAGTTACGGCTGGGGAGACTCGGGAAACACCATATATTTT	TRBJ1-3	TRBV12-3/TRBV12-4	.	.
CASSYLGPSETQYF	TGTGCCAGCAGTTACTTGGGCCCGTCGGAGACCCAGTACTTC	TRBJ2-5	TRBV6-5	.	few
CASSMQGNSPLHF	TGTGCCAGTAGTATGCAGGGCAATTCACCCCTCCACTTT	TRBJ1-6	TRBV19	.	.
CATREKLRTDTQYF	TGTGCCACCCGGGAGAAGCTACGAACAGATACGCAGTATTTT	TRBJ2-3	TRBV12-3/TRBV12-4	.	.
CSVKNRDWDYNEQFF	TGCAGCGTGAAGAACCGGGACTGGGACTACAATGAGCAGTTCTTC	TRBJ2-1	TRBV29-1	.	.
CASSPLEAGGYEQYF	TGTGCCAGCAGTCCCCTCGAGGCCGGTGGCTACGAGCAGTACTTC	TRBJ2-7	TRBV6-1	.	.
CASSTGQIRGELFF	TGTGCCAGCAGCACGGGACAGATACGCGGGGAGCTGTTTTTT	TRBJ2-2	TRBV12-3/TRBV12-4	TRBD1	many
CASSRMPTGLTYNEQFF	TGCGCCAGCAGCCGCATGCCGACAGGGTTGACCTACAATGAGCAGTTCTTC	TRBJ2-1	TRBV4-1	TRBD1	few
CASSFGGTGANVLTF	TGTGCCAGCAGTTTTGGGGGTACGGGGGCCAACGTCCTGACTTTC	TRBJ2-6	TRBV28	.	.
CASRPIRDTQYF	TGTGCCAGCAGACCCATTAGAGATACGCAGTATTTT	TRBJ2-3	TRBV28	.	few
CASSLLSPSPLHF	TGTGCCAGCAGCCTTTTAAGCCCATCACCCCTCCACTTT	TRBJ1-6	TRBV12-3/TRBV12-4	.	many
CSATRTGEYEQYF	TGCAGTGCTACCCGGACAGGAGAGTACGAGCAGTACTTC	TRBJ2-7	TRBV20-1	TRBD1	.
CASSLSTSPRDGELFF	TGTGCCAGCAGCTTATCGACTTCGCCACGCGACGGGGAGCTGTTTTTT	TRBJ2-2	TRBV7-9	.	few
CAISEVSSYEQYF	TGTGCCATCAGTGAGGTGAGCTCCTACGAGCAGTACTTC	TRBJ2-7	TRBV10-3	.	.
CSAGGWLLSEAFF	TGCAGTGCTGGGGGGTGGCTTCTCTCCGAAGCTTTCTTT	TRBJ1-1	TRBV20-1	.	few
CSARVVGAKETQYF	TGCAGTGCTAGGGTTGTGGGGGCGAAAGAGACCCAGTACTTC	TRBJ2-5	TRBV20-1	.	few
CSVESGSSYNEQFF	TGCAGCGTTGAAAGTGGAAGCTCCTACAATGAGCAGTTCTTC	TRBJ2-1	TRBV29-1	.	many
CASRSRSDTSSYEQYF	TGTGCCAGCAGAAGTCGGTCCGACACTAGCTCCTACGAGCAGTACTTC	TRBJ2-7	TRBV27	.	.
CSARWSGDTEAFF	TGCAGTGCTAGATGGTCGGGGGACACTGAAGCTTTCTTT	TRBJ1-1	TRBV20-1	.	few
CASTPMAEGNTIYF	TGTGCCAGCACCCCCATGGCAGAGGGAAACACCATATATTTT	TRBJ1-3	TRBV25-1	.	few
CAISESVRRAPLHF	TGTGCCATCAGTGAGTCGGTTAGGAGGGCACCCCTCCACTTT	TRBJ1-6	TRBV10-3	.	few
CSARGLAGPYEQYF	TGCAGTGCTAGGGGACTAGCGGGTCCCTACGAGCAGTACTTC	TRBJ2-7	TRBV20-1	TRBD2	.
CASSLGEGGFQPQHF	TGTGCCAGCAGTTTAGGGGAGGGGGGATTCCAGCCCCAGCATTTT	TRBJ1-5	TRBV12-3/TRBV12-4	.	.